The 3 T cell receptor beta chains reported below all come from one sample, sequenced in a study. One entry per CDR3 protein, called by TCRdb with MiXCR from the 5' RACE reads. The repertoire includes roughly 5,300 distinct CDR3 sequences, roughly a third of them detected once, and about 56% sits in the top ten. Sequencing was performed on memory CD4+ T cells sorted from blood. Subset specified: memory CD4+ T cells, CD4+CD45RO+CD25-. These receptors all stem from a female donor with breast cancer.

Sample share makes this clonotype medium-sized. The chain couples TRBV7-8 to TRBJ1-4, with 8 bases fitting TRBD1. Germline CDR1 SGHVS, CDR2 FQNEAQ. Germline trimming cut 0 bases from V and 7 bases from J; bases unmatched to any gene: 10. The CDR3 is 17 residues long. CDR3 sequence (DNA): TGTGCCAGCAGCTTAGCACGGGGACAGGAAAAGTTTGAAAAACTGTTTTTT. This translates into CASSLARGQEKFEKLFF.

This clonotype was counted a few times. This chain joins TRBV7-8 and TRBJ1-1; D unresolved. The CDR3 length is 15 residues. The ends were cut back, 4 bases at V and 0 bases at J, with 12 bases in the middle. Germline V gene lookup returns CDR1 SGHVS and CDR2 FQNEAQ. CDR3 region: CASSYHSNMNTEAFF. In nucleotides, the CDR3 is TGTGCCAGCAGCTACCACAGTAACATGAACACTGAAGCTTTCTTT.

Sample share makes this clonotype medium-sized. The chain joins TRBV18 to TRBJ2-3; weak D call: TRBD2 (7 bases). V was shortened by 3 bases and J by 0 bases, with 13 bases between the two germline ends. This CDR3 region has 16 residues. Germline CDR1 KGHSH, CDR2 LQKENI. The CDR3 is CASSPEAGASTDTQYF. Here the CDR3 DNA reads TGTGCCAGCTCACCTGAGGCGGGGGCTAGCACAGATACGCAGTATTTT.